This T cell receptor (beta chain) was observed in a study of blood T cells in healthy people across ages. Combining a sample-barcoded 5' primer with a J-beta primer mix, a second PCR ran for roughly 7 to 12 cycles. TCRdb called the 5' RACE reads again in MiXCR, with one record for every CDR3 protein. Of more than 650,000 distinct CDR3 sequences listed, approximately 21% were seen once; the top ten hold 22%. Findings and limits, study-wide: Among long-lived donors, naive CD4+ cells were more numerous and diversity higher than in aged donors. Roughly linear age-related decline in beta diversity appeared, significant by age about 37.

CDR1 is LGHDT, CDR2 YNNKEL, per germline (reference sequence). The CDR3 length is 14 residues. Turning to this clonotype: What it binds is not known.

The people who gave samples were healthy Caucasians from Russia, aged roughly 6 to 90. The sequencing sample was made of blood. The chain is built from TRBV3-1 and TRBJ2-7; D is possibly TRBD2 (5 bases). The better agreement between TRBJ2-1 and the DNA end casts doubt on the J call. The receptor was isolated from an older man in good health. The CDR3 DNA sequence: TGTGCCAGCAGCCTCCGGGATATTGTGGCTGGGCAGTTCTTC. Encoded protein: CASSLRDIVAGQFF.